Listed below are T cell receptor beta chains from one sample, sequenced in a study of T-cell memory formation after mild COVID-19. In TCRdb, the 5' RACE reads were re-called with MiXCR into one record per CDR3 protein. The data show 400,000 to 500,000 distinct CDR3 sequences, roughly 20% seen once. The sequenced sample was PBMCs or a T cell subset sorted from them (not recorded which). Receptors were obtained from an adult woman who had mild COVID-19 (a few samples of this study predate the infection). Cell type and time point are not known. CDR3s include the opening cysteine and the closing phenylalanine or tryptophan. D genes are given only for firm matches. Rows give clone size only sometimes, using once, few, many, or a class for an expanded clone.

J,D,size,V,DNA,CDR3
TRBJ2-2,-,few,TRBV24-1,TGTGCCACCAGTGATTTGGGGTCGGCGGGATCTTACGCCGGGGAGCTGTTTTTT,CATSDLGSAGSYAGELFF
TRBJ2-3,-,few,TRBV7-9,TGTGCCAGCGTCGAGCAGCCAGGCACAGATACGCAGTATTTT,CASVEQPGTDTQYF
TRBJ2-2,TRBD1,-,TRBV7-3,TGTGCCAGCCGGACAGGGGCGAACACCGGGGAGCTGTTTTTT,CASRTGANTGELFF
TRBJ2-7,-,few,TRBV12-3/TRBV12-4,TGTGCCAGCAGTGGGGACCGGGGCACGTCGGTTTCGATCTACGAGCAGTACTTC,CASSGDRGTSVSIYEQYF
TRBJ1-1,TRBD1,few,TRBV5-1,TGCGCCAGCAGCTCAACTCATGACAGGGGGCGAGGTGAAGCTTTCTTT,CASSSTHDRGRGEAFF
TRBJ2-2,TRBD2,-,TRBV2,TGTGCCAGCAGTGTTCTAGCGGGGGGCACCGGGGAGCTGTTTTTT,CASSVLAGGTGELFF
TRBJ1-1,-,-,TRBV12-3/TRBV12-4,TGTGCCAGCAGTTCTAGGGGTGGATACACTGAAGCTTTCTTT,CASSSRGGYTEAFF
TRBJ2-5,-,few,TRBV20-1,TGCAGTGCTTGGGCCCAGGGACCCCAGTACTTC,CSAWAQGPQYF
TRBJ1-2,-,-,TRBV27,TGTGCCAGCCTGTTCCGCCGGCCGGAAAACTATGGCTACACCTTC,CASLFRRPENYGYTF
TRBJ2-4,-,many,TRBV6-5,TGTGCCAGCACCCCAGGGGCGGGGCGAGACATTCAGTACTTC,CASTPGAGRDIQYF
TRBJ2-1,-,-,TRBV24-1,TGTGCCACCAGTGACCCAGGGTTCTCCTACAATGAGCAGTTCTTC,CATSDPGFSYNEQFF
TRBJ1-1,TRBD1,-,TRBV6-2/TRBV6-3,TGTGCCAGCAGGGAAACCGGACAGGCAAGCACTGAAGCTTTCTTT,CASRETGQASTEAFF
TRBJ2-7,-,few,TRBV5-1,TGCGCCAGCAGCTTGGAGGACTACTCCGAGCAGTACTTC,CASSLEDYSEQYF
TRBJ2-3,TRBD2,-,TRBV20-1,TGCAGTGCTAGAGCAACTAGCGGGGGGGCCCCAGATACGCAGTATTTT,CSARATSGGAPDTQYF
TRBJ2-3,TRBD2,-,TRBV6-6,TGTGCCAGCAGTTATCTCGGGAGGGCAGATACGCAGTATTTT,CASSYLGRADTQYF
TRBJ1-3,-,many,TRBV12-3/TRBV12-4,TGTGCCAGCAGCGGGACAACTGGAAACACCATATATTTT,CASSGTTGNTIYF
TRBJ2-1,-,once,TRBV12-3/TRBV12-4,TGTGCCAGCAGCCGACGGCCGGTCCTACAGTTCTTC,CASSRRPVLQFF
TRBJ2-2,-,few,TRBV6-5,TGTGCCAGCAGTTACGACCCCTCCAGAACCGGGGAGCTGTTTTTT,CASSYDPSRTGELFF
TRBJ2-7,-,-,TRBV29-1,TGCAGCGTTGCCGCCAGTCCGGAGGGGTCGTACGAGCAGTACTTC,CSVAASPEGSYEQYF
TRBJ2-6,-,-,TRBV7-7,TGTGCCAGCAGCTTACGAGGTCCCCCTTTCTCTGGGGCCAACGTCCTGACTTTC,CASSLRGPPFSGANVLTF
TRBJ2-3,-,few,TRBV6-6,TGTGCCAGCAGTTACTACGGGAGAGCGGCAGATACGCAGTATTTT,CASSYYGRAADTQYF
TRBJ1-1,TRBD1,few,TRBV6-5,TGTGCCAGCAGTAAACCTGGGACAGGTGAAGCTTTCTTT,CASSKPGTGEAFF
TRBJ2-7,TRBD1,few,TRBV13,TGTGCCAGCAGCTCCCTGAAGGGGGCTACCTACGAGCAGTACTTC,CASSSLKGATYEQYF
TRBJ2-7,-,few,TRBV5-1,TGCGCCAGCAGCTTGGGCCGCACCTACGAGCAGTACTTC,CASSLGRTYEQYF
TRBJ2-7,-,-,TRBV20-1,TGCAGTGCTAGAGATCTGGCGGAGAGCTCCTACGAGCAGTACTTC,CSARDLAESSYEQYF